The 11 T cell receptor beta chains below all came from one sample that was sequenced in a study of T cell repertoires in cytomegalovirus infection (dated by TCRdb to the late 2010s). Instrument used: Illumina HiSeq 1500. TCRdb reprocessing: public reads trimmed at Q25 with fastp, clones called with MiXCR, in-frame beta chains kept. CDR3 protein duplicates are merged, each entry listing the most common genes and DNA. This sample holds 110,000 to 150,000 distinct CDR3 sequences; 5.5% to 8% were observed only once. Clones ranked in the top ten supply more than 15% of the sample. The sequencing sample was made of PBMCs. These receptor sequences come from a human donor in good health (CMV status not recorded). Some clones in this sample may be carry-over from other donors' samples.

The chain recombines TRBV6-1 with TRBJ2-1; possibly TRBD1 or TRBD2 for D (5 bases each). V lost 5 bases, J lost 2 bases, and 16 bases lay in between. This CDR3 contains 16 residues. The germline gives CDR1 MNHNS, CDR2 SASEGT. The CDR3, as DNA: TGTGCCAGCAGTCACTTGCCCGGGGACGCCTACAATGAGCAGTTCTTC. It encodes CASSHLPGDAYNEQFF.

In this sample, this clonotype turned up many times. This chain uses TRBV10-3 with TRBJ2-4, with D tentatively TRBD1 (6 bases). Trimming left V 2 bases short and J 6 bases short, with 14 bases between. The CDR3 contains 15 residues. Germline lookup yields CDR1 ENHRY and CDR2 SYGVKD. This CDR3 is CAISEGTGYRNIQYF. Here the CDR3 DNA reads TGTGCCATCAGTGAGGGAACAGGGTATAGAAACATTCAGTACTTC.

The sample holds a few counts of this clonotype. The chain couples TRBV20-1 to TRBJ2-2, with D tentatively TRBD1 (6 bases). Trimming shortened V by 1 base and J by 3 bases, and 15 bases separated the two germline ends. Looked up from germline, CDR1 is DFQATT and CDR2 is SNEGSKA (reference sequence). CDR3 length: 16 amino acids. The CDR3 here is CSARGGGRVDTGELFF. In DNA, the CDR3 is TGCAGTGCTAGAGGAGGGGGACGTGTCGACACCGGGGAGCTGTTTTTT.

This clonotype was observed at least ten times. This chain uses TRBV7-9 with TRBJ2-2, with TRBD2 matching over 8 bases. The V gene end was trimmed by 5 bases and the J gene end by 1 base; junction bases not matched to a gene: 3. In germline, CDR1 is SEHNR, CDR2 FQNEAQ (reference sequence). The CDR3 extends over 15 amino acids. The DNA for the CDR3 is TGTGCCAGCAGCCAGCTAGCGGGGAACACCGGGGAGCTGTTTTTT. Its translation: CASSQLAGNTGELFF.

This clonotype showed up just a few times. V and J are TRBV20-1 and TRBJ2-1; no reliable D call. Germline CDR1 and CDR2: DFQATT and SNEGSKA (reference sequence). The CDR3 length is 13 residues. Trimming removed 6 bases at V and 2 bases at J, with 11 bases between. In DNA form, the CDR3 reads TGCAGTGCCGCGCAACGGACCTACAATGAGCAGTTCTTC. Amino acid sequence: CSAAQRTYNEQFF.

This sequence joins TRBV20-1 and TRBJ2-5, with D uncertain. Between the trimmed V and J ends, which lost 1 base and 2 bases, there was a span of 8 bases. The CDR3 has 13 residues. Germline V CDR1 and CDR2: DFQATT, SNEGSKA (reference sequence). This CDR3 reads CSARAAGQETQYF. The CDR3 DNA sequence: TGCAGTGCTAGAGCTGCCGGGCAAGAGACCCAGTACTTC.

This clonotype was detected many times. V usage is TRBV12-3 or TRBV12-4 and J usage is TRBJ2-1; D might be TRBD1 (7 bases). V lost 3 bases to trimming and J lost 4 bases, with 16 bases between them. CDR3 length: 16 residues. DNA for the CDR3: TGTGCCAGCAGTTTTATCGCGGGACAGCTGTACAATGAGCAGTTCTTC. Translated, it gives CASSFIAGQLYNEQFF.

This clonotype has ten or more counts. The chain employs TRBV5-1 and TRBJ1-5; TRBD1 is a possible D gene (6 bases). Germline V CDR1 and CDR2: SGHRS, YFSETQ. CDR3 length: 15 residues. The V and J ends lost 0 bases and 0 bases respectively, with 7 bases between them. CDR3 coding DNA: TGCGCCAGCAGCTTGGAGGGGGTTAGCAATCAGCCCCAGCATTTT. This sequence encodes CASSLEGVSNQPQHF.

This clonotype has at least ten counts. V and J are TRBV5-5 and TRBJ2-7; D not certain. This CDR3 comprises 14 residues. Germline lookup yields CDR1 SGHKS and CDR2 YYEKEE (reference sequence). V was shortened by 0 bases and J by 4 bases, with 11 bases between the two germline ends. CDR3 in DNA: TGTGCCAGCAGCTTGGAAGGGTCGGATTACGAGCAGTACTTC. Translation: CASSLEGSDYEQYF.

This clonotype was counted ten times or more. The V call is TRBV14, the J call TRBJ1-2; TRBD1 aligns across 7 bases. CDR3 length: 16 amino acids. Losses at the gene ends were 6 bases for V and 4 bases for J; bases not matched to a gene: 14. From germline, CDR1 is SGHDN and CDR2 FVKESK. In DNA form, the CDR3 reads TGTGCCAGCAGACCGGGTGGACAGGCGACTGCCTATGGCTACACCTTC. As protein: CASRPGGQATAYGYTF.

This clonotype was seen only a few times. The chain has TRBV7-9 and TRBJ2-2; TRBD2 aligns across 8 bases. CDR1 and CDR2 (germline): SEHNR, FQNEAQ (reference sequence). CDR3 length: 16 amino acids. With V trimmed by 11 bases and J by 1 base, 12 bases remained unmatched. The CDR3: CAAHSGLAQNTGELFF. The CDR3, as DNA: TGTGCCGCCCACTCTGGACTAGCCCAGAACACCGGGGAGCTGTTTTTT.